The 25 T cell receptor beta chains below come from one sample, sequenced in a study of T cell clones after liver transplantation. The assay was immunoSEQ multiplex PCR, and TCRdb's table has in-frame clones only and misses some. This sample has over 250 clones, with approximately 49% found just once. No cognate antigen is known for these TCRs. Sequencing of dividing CFSE-low cells from the MLR defined alloreactive TCRbeta sequences. Material for sequencing was CD4+ T cells from cultured PBMCs. Receptor source: a human patient who received a liver transplant. Some T cells could come from the graft donor.

The gene calls are TRBV27 and TRBJ2-7; TRBD2 agrees at 13 bases. This CDR3 comprises 15 residues. Per germline, CDR1 MNHEY and CDR2 SMNVEV (reference sequence). V shed 10 bases and J 5 bases; nucleotides not matched to a gene: 11. The CDR3 sequence is CATGRGLAGLDEQYF. The CDR3 nucleotides are TGTGCCACCGGAAGGGGACTAGCGGGACTAGACGAGCAGTACTTC.

This clone was detected once. V usage is TRBV18 and J usage is TRBJ1-2, with a weak D call TRBD1 (5 bases). The CDR3 is 13 amino acids. CDR1 and CDR2 from the germline V gene are KGHSH and LQKENI. Trimming removed 1 base at V and 4 bases at J, with 7 bases between. CDR3 in DNA: TGTGCCAGCTCACCACAGGGGACCTATGGCTACACCTTC. This gives the protein CASSPQGTYGYTF.

This clone was counted between two and nine times. The rearrangement joins TRBV7-6 to TRBJ2-6; 8 bases align to TRBD2. J was trimmed by 0 bases and V by 0 bases; bases with no gene match: 4. The CDR3 consists of 18 residues. Germline V CDR1 and CDR2: SGHVS, FNYEAQ. In nucleotides, the CDR3 is TGTGCCAGCAGCTTAGCCGCCCGGGGGGGCTCTGGGGCCAACGTCCTGACTTTC. Encoded protein: CASSLAARGGSGANVLTF.

The CDR3 is CASSQGSYNSPLHF. CDR3 DNA: TGTGCCAGCAGCCAGGGGTCCTATAATTCACCCCTCCACTTT. The V call is TRBV11-1, the J call TRBJ1-6, with D possibly TRBD1 on 6 matching bases. Germline V gene data show CDR1 as SGHAT and CDR2 as FQDESV (reference sequence). The CDR3 covers 14 residues. V dropped 5 bases and J dropped 1 base, with 6 bases sitting between them.

This clone appeared a few times. The chain links TRBV7-3 to TRBJ2-7, with 9 bases fitting TRBD1. Germline loops: CDR1 SGHTA, CDR2 FQGTGA. The CDR3 runs to 13 residues. Losses at the gene ends were 3 bases for V and 3 bases for J; bases not matched to a gene: 0. The CDR3 DNA is TGTGCCAGCAGCTTGACAGGGGGCTACGAGCAGTACTTC. It specifies CASSLTGGYEQYF.

This clone was seen more than once but under ten times. Only one base separates this from a far larger clonotype, so it likely reflects a read error. The chain links TRBV7-3 to TRBJ1-1; D gene uncertain. CDR3 length equals 14 residues. The germline V gene encodes CDR1 SGHTA and CDR2 FQGTGA. Trimming pared 0 bases from V and 3 bases from J, leaving 8 bases between. The CDR3 here is CASSLTGCDTEAFF. CDR3 nucleotides: TGTGCCAGCAGCTTAACAGGGTGCGACACTGAAGCTTTCTTT.

This clone was seen only a few times. This chain uses TRBV7-4 with TRBJ2-3, with 12 bases identical to TRBD2. Trimming removed 4 bases from V and 4 bases from J; junction bases left unmatched: 3. The CDR3 sequence is 15 residues long. Germline values: CDR1 SGHVT, CDR2 SQSDAQ. This CDR3 is CASSSTSGSADTQYF. In DNA, the CDR3 is TGTGCCAGCAGCTCGACTAGCGGGAGTGCAGATACGCAGTATTTT.

The chain uses TRBV7-2 and TRBJ1-5, with D uncertain. The CDR3 extends over 13 amino acids. Looked up from germline, CDR1 is SGHTA and CDR2 is FQGNSA. The V end was cut by 5 bases, the J end by 2 bases, with 7 bases between. DNA for the CDR3: TGTGCCAGCAGCCCGGTAGGCAATCAGCCCCAGCATTTT. This sequence encodes CASSPVGNQPQHF.

The chain has TRBV7-9 and TRBJ2-2; no firm D call. CDR1 SEHNR and CDR2 FQNEAQ come from the germline V gene (reference sequence). The CDR3 sequence is 14 residues long. Trimming removed 11 bases from V and 4 bases from J, with 17 bases in between. CDR3 nucleotide sequence: TGTGCCGCGCCCTCATGGCCCGCCACCGGGGAGCTGTTTTTT. This sequence encodes CAAPSWPATGELFF.

V gene TRBV5-1 combines with J gene TRBJ2-5, with D uncertain. CDR1 and CDR2 (germline): SGHRS, YFSETQ. The CDR3 runs to 12 residues. The V end was cut by 0 bases, the J end by 5 bases, with 5 bases between. Written as DNA, the CDR3 is TGCGCCAGCAGCTTGGGGCGCGAGACCCAGTACTTC. Its translation is CASSLGRETQYF.

By share, this clone counts as large (0.1 to 1%). The rearrangement uses TRBV7-3 and TRBJ2-7; 7 nucleotides align to TRBD2. CDR3 size: 13 residues. J gave up 5 bases and V 6 bases, and 7 bases lay outside the gene matches. Per germline, CDR1 SGHTA and CDR2 FQGTGA. CDR3 bases: TGTGCCAGCAGTCGGACTAGAGGGGACGAGCAGTACTTC. Amino acid sequence: CASSRTRGDEQYF.

This clone rates as large. This rearrangement joins TRBV14 to TRBJ1-5; tentative D call: TRBD1 (6 bases). Deletions cut 6 bases from V and 1 base from J, with 10 bases between. From germline, CDR1 is SGHDN and CDR2 FVKESK. CDR3 size: 14 residues. This CDR3 reads CASSETGSNQPQHF. The CDR3 DNA sequence: TGTGCCAGCAGTGAAACAGGGAGCAATCAGCCCCAGCATTTT.

V is TRBV7-8 and J is TRBJ1-1; D not resolved. The CDR3 runs to 14 residues. The V gene lost 5 bases and the J gene lost 7 bases, with 17 bases spanning the gap. CDR1 and CDR2 (germline): SGHVS, FQNEAQ. Here the CDR3 DNA reads TGTGCCAGCAGCCGACTAGGGTTCAGCGTTGAAGCTTTCTTT. Translating it yields CASSRLGFSVEAFF. Looking up the rest from reference TRBV7-8 and TRBJ1-1 gives the full variable domain: GAGVSQSPRYKVAKRGQDVALRCDPISGHVSLFWYQQALGQGPEFLTYFQNEAQLDKSGLPSDRFFAERPEGSVSTLKIQRTQQEDSAVYLCASSRLGFSVEAFFGQGTRLTVV.

This chain joins TRBV11-1 and TRBJ2-5; D is possibly TRBD2 (6 bases). CDR1 and CDR2 (germline): SGHAT, FQDESV (reference sequence). V lost 3 bases to trimming and J lost 3 bases, with 14 bases between them. This CDR3 is 15 amino acids long. The CDR3 coding sequence is TGTGCCAGCAGCTTCTCGCTAGCGCGAAAAGAGACCCAGTACTTC. Translation: CASSFSLARKETQYF. The variable domain in full, completed from reference TRBV11-1 and TRBJ2-5, reads EAEVAQSPRYKITEKSQAVAFWCDPISGHATLYWYRQILGQGPELLVQFQDESVVDDSQLPKDRFSAERLKGVDSTLKIQPAELGDSAMYLCASSFSLARKETQYFGPGTRLLVL.

By proportion, this clone is large. The rearrangement joins TRBV28 to TRBJ2-2; D gene ambiguous. This CDR3 contains 13 residues. Trimming removed 8 bases from V and 6 bases from J, with 13 bases in between. Germline V gene data show CDR1 as MDHEN and CDR2 as SYDVKM. The CDR3 loop reads CASGVESPGELFF. CDR3 DNA sequence: TGTGCCAGCGGGGTAGAGTCCCCCGGGGAGCTGTTTTTT.

V gene TRBV2 combines with J gene TRBJ2-6; D unresolved. V lost 5 bases and J lost 5, with 25 bases in between. The CDR3 is 19 residues long. The germline V gene has CDR1 SNHLY and CDR2 FYNNEI. Here the CDR3 DNA reads TGTGCCAGCAGTTATCTGTTTTACCGAATACAAAGTCGGGCCAACGTCCTGACTTTC. Translated: CASSYLFYRIQSRANVLTF.

The chain joins TRBV18 to TRBJ2-5; 7 bases line up with TRBD2. The end of the DNA aligns better with TRBJ2-7, so the J call may be wrong. The CDR3 is made up of 13 amino acids. Per the germline V gene, CDR1 is KGHSH and CDR2 is LQKENI. CDR3 region: CASSPKGGVEQYF. In nucleotides, the CDR3 is TGTGCCAGCTCACCTAAGGGAGGGGTCGAGCAGTACTTC.

This clone is labeled hyperexpanded. The chain employs TRBV6-1 and TRBJ2-7, with TRBD2 matching over 11 bases. The J segment lost 0 bases and the V segment lost 5 bases, leaving 3 bases of the junction unmatched. The CDR3 covers 15 residues. CDR1 is MNHNS, CDR2 SASEGT, per germline. CDR3 in DNA: TGTGCCAGCAGTATTAGCGGGAGGGCCTCCTACGAGCAGTACTTC. Its translation is CASSISGRASYEQYF.

As concerns this clone: A far larger clone is one nucleotide away, so this likely arose from a read error. The J gene is TRBJ1-2, the V gene TRBV16; D unclear. Germline CDR1 and CDR2: KGHSY and FQNENV. The germline V and J ends were trimmed by 0 bases and 7 bases, with 6 bases remaining between them. The CDR3 is made up of 12 amino acids. The CDR3 reads CASSQSRTGYTF. The CDR3 nucleotides read TGTGCCAGCAGCCAATCCAGGACTGGCTACACCTTC.

This sequence joins TRBV20-1 and TRBJ2-1; D tentatively fits TRBD1 or TRBD2 (5 bases each). This CDR3 is 11 amino acids long. Germline CDR1 is DFQATT and CDR2 is SNEGSKA (reference sequence). Trimming removed 7 bases at V and 9 bases at J, with 13 bases between. CDR3: CSVPRDGEQFF. Here the CDR3 DNA reads TGCAGTGTCCCCCGGGACGGTGAGCAGTTCTTC.

This clone was counted once. This chain joins TRBV4-1 and TRBJ1-5, with 9 bases identical to TRBD1. The CDR3 totals 15 residues. Germline V lookup: CDR1 MGHRA, CDR2 YSYEKL. Trimming cost V 1 base and J 4 bases; bases outside gene matches: 2. The CDR3 sequence: CASSQVDRGNQPQHF. CDR3 in DNA: TGCGCCAGCAGCCAAGTTGACAGGGGGAATCAGCCCCAGCATTTT.

There are a few counts of this clone. The genes are TRBV7-9 and TRBJ1-6; 8 bases align to TRBD1. The V and J ends lost 5 bases and 10 bases, in that order; junction bases with no gene match: 10. The CDR3 consists of 15 residues. The germline V gene encodes CDR1 SEHNR and CDR2 FQNEAQ (reference sequence). Here the CDR3 DNA reads TGTGCCAGCAGCCAAGGGACAGGACTAGGGTCACCCCTCCACTTT. This translates into CASSQGTGLGSPLHF.

CDR3 sequence reads: CASSLNSGNTIYF. CDR3 sequence (DNA): TGCGCCAGCAGCTTGAATTCTGGAAACACCATATATTTT. The V gene is TRBV5-1, the J gene TRBJ1-3; no firm D call. The germline CDR1 and CDR2 sequences are SGHRS and YFSETQ. V lost 1 base to trimming and J lost 1 base, with 3 bases between them. This CDR3 is 13 amino acids long.

This chain uses TRBV2 with TRBJ1-1, with D hard to call. The ends were cut back, 4 bases at V and 3 bases at J, with 12 bases in the middle. The length of the CDR3 is 14 residues. From germline, CDR1 is SNHLY and CDR2 FYNNEI. The CDR3: CASSVYITYTEAFF. The CDR3 bases are TGTGCCAGCAGTGTTTATATAACCTACACTGAAGCTTTCTTT.

This rearrangement joins TRBV2 to TRBJ2-2; 8 bases line up with TRBD2. After removal of 2 bases from V and 3 bases from J, the junction contained 5 bases not matched to a gene. CDR1 is SNHLY, CDR2 FYNNEI, per germline. The CDR3 contains 16 residues. The CDR3 DNA reads TGTGCCAGCAGTGAATTGGGACTAGGGGACACCGGGGAGCTGTTTTTT. Amino acid sequence: CASSELGLGDTGELFF.